The next 22 T cell receptor beta chains were all read from a single sample in a study of T cell responses to AZD1222 COVID-19 vaccine. Sequencing was performed with immunoSEQ multiplex PCR; in TCRdb, only in-frame clones are kept and a portion is missing. The sample consists of more than 70,000 clones, 70% to 90% of them appearing once. Specimen: peripheral blood, collected on day 0 of AZD1222 vaccination. The origin of the receptors is an adult in good health.

The rearrangement links TRBV21-1 to TRBJ1-4; the table gives TRBD1 as D, unverified against the DNA. TRBV21-1 represents a pseudogene. This CDR3 contains 14 residues. The CDR3 DNA sequence: TGTGCCAGCGGTAGACAGGGGTCGTGTGAAAAACTGTTTTTT. It codes for CASGRQGSCEKLFF.

The chain uses TRBV2 and TRBJ1-2; 7 positions agree with TRBD1. Germline CDR1 is SNHLY and CDR2 is FYNNEI. Unmatched junction bases numbered 8, after V lost 7 bases and J lost 6 bases. The CDR3 runs 13 residues. In DNA, the CDR3 is TGTGCCAGCAATTCGGACAGGCCCCATGGCTACACCTTC. Translating gives CASNSDRPHGYTF.

V usage is TRBV2 and J usage is TRBJ1-5, with D tentatively TRBD1 (6 bases). The V gene lost 2 bases and the J gene lost 6 bases, with 8 bases spanning the gap. CDR1 and CDR2 from the germline V gene are SNHLY and FYNNEI. The CDR3 runs to 13 residues. CDR3 in DNA: TGTGCCAGCAGTGAAAGCAGGGGTCAGCCCCAGCATTTT. Amino acids: CASSESRGQPQHF.

This clone was recorded a few times. The V and J genes are TRBV19 and TRBJ1-5; D remains unclear. Trimming pared 4 bases from V and 3 bases from J, leaving 7 bases between. Germline assignment: CDR1 LNHDA and CDR2 SQIVND (reference sequence). The CDR3 contains 13 residues. CDR3 region: CASSTTYNQPQHF. CDR3 coding DNA: TGTGCCAGTAGTACCACGTACAATCAGCCCCAGCATTTT.

The chain joins TRBV15 to TRBJ2-4; D is undetermined. Germline V gene sequence: CDR1 LNHNV, CDR2 YYDKDF (reference sequence). CDR3 length: 15 amino acids. V lost 0 bases to trimming and J lost 0 bases, with 6 bases between them. The CDR3, as DNA: TGTGCCACCAGCAGAGAAGGAATAGCCAAAAACATTCAGTACTTC. Its translation: CATSREGIAKNIQYF.

The V call is TRBV6-5, the J call TRBJ1-6; D may be TRBD1 (6 bases). The CDR3 runs 15 residues. V gave up 0 bases and J gave up 5 bases, with 8 bases separating them. Germline-derived CDR1 and CDR2 are MNHEY and SVGAGI. The CDR3 loop is CASSYSTGHNSPLHF. CDR3 sequence (DNA): TGTGCCAGCAGTTACTCGACAGGACATAATTCACCCCTCCACTTT.

This clone was recorded a few times. This chain connects TRBV6-5 to TRBJ1-5; 8 bases line up with TRBD1. Germline V gives CDR1 MNHEY, CDR2 SVGAGI. The CDR3 is made up of 14 amino acids. Trimming at V came to 6 bases and at J to 5 bases, leaving 6 bases not matched to a gene. The CDR3 DNA follows: TGTGCCAGCAGCCCGGACAGGGACGATCAGCCCCAGCATTTT. Protein sequence: CASSPDRDDQPQHF.

The CDR3 nucleotides read TGTGCCAGTAGTTCCCCTAGCGGGGGCTATGAGCAGTTCTTC. Translated: CASSSPSGGYEQFF. V usage is TRBV19 and J usage is TRBJ2-1; 10 bases line up with TRBD2. The CDR3 loop spans 14 amino acids. V lost 5 bases, J lost 8 bases, and 6 bases stayed unmatched. Germline V CDR1 and CDR2: LNHDA, SQIVND (reference sequence).

The V gene is TRBV6-5, the J gene TRBJ1-1; D remains ambiguous. V was shortened by 8 bases and J by 0 bases, with 10 bases between the two germline ends. CDR3 length: 13 residues. Per germline, CDR1 MNHEY and CDR2 SVGAGI. CDR3 nucleotide sequence: TGTGCCAGCGGGCGAATAGTGAACACTGAAGCTTTCTTT. This gives the protein CASGRIVNTEAFF.

The rearrangement links TRBV6-1 to TRBJ2-7; D unclear. The CDR3 spans 15 residues. Trimming cost V 0 bases and J 1 base, with 10 bases left between them. Germline values: CDR1 MNHNS, CDR2 SASEGT. Here the CDR3 reads CASSEAVAASYEQYF. As DNA, the CDR3 is TGTGCCAGCAGTGAAGCGGTTGCAGCTTCCTACGAGCAGTACTTC.

The sample holds one count of this clone. The CDR3 region has the DNA TGTGCCAGCAGCGGGACTAGCGGGGCCATGGCCTCTGGGGCCAACGTCCTGACTTTC. Protein sequence: CASSGTSGAMASGANVLTF. The rearrangement links TRBV7-8 to TRBJ2-6, with 13 bases lining up with TRBD2. V lost 5 bases to trimming and J lost 0 bases; unmatched junction nucleotides: 7. CDR1 SGHVS and CDR2 FQNEAQ come from the germline V gene. This CDR3 has 19 residues.

This clone was detected only once. The chain carries TRBV7-3 and TRBJ2-1; tentatively, D is TRBD1 (5 bases). Germline V gene sequence: CDR1 SGHTA, CDR2 FQGTGA. The CDR3 contains 14 residues. V was cut by 6 bases and J by 3 bases, with 12 bases left in between. CDR3 protein: CASSLSGYYNEQFF. CDR3 nucleotide sequence: TGTGCCAGCAGTTTATCAGGGTACTACAATGAGCAGTTCTTC.

V and J are TRBV3-1 (or the pseudogene TRBV3-2) and TRBJ1-1, with D uncertain. Trimming left V 0 bases short and J 5 bases short, with 7 bases between. The CDR3 is made up of 13 amino acids. Per germline, CDR1 LGHDT and CDR2 YNNKEL (reference sequence). The CDR3 sequence is CASSQEGGTEAFF. The CDR3 DNA follows: TGTGCCAGCAGCCAAGAAGGAGGGACTGAAGCTTTCTTT.

This CDR3 reads CASSPQEGQPQHF. The CDR3 region has the DNA TGTGCCAGCAGCCCACAGGAGGGCCAGCCCCAGCATTTT. The chain links TRBV11-2 to TRBJ1-5; possible D gene TRBD1, 5 bases. V was shortened by 5 bases and J by 7 bases, with 12 bases between the two germline ends. CDR1 and CDR2 (germline): SGHAT, FQNNGV. The CDR3 runs to 13 residues.

This chain joins TRBV7-9 and TRBJ2-7, with a possible D match to TRBD2 (6 bases). Germline V lookup: CDR1 SEHNR, CDR2 FQNEAQ (reference sequence). This CDR3 region has 12 residues. V was pared by 4 bases and J by 4 bases, with 8 bases between. In DNA, the CDR3 is TGTGCCAGCAGCTCGGAGGGGTACGAGCAGTACTTC. Encoded protein: CASSSEGYEQYF.

The chain is built from TRBV5-3 and TRBJ2-7; 8 nucleotides line up with TRBD1. TRBV5-3 is marked as an open reading frame, function uncertain. Losses at the gene ends were 5 bases for V and 3 bases for J; bases not matched to a gene: 10. The CDR3 extends over 15 amino acids. In nucleotides, the CDR3 is TGTGCCAGAAGGCCGCAGGGGGCTTATGACTACGAGCAGTACTTC. Translated, it gives CARRPQGAYDYEQYF.

The chain uses TRBV5-1 and TRBJ2-7; 9 positions match TRBD1. V lost 3 bases, J lost 2 bases, and 6 bases stayed unmatched. Germline V gene sequence: CDR1 SGHRS, CDR2 YFSETQ. CDR3 length: 15 amino acids. The CDR3 sequence: CASSYSGTGTYEQYF. For the CDR3, the DNA is TGCGCCAGCAGCTATTCCGGGACAGGGACCTACGAGCAGTACTTC.

This chain joins TRBV14 and TRBJ2-7; 9 bases match TRBD1. CDR1 and CDR2 (germline): SGHDN, FVKESK. There are 15 residues in the CDR3. Germline trimming cut 2 bases from V and 4 bases from J; bases unmatched to any gene: 6. CDR3 DNA: TGTGCCAGCAGCCAACCGGGACAGGGATTATACGAGCAGTACTTC. The encoded protein is CASSQPGQGLYEQYF.

This rearrangement joins TRBV12-3 or TRBV12-4 to TRBJ1-5; D not resolved. The CDR3 extends over 12 amino acids. V lost 0 bases to trimming and J lost 11 bases, with 8 bases between them. The CDR3 region has the DNA TGTGCCAGCAGTTTAGCGCGAGAGACCCAGCATTTT. It encodes CASSLARETQHF.

This chain links TRBV11-2 with TRBJ2-3; possibly TRBD2 for D (5 bases). This CDR3 contains 16 residues. The V end lost 0 bases, the J end lost 3 bases, and 13 bases lay between the germline ends. The V gene's germline CDR1 is SGHAT and CDR2 FQNNGV. The chain's CDR3 is CASSLEDFRTTDTQYF. The CDR3 DNA follows: TGTGCCAGCAGCTTAGAGGACTTTCGGACTACAGATACGCAGTATTTT.

The rearrangement links TRBV7-3 to TRBJ2-7; D possibly corresponds to TRBD2 (6 bases). The CDR3 is made up of 16 amino acids. V was shortened by 5 bases and J by 5 bases, with 22 bases between the two germline ends. Germline lookup yields CDR1 SGHTA and CDR2 FQGTGA. The CDR3 nucleotides read TGTGCCAGCAGCCCTAATGCCGGGACTGGGGTACACGAGCAGTACTTC. Protein product: CASSPNAGTGVHEQYF. Together with reference TRBV7-3 and TRBJ2-7, the CDR3 gives the full variable domain: GAGVSQTPSNKVTEKGKYVELRCDPISGHTALYWYRQSLGQGPEFLIYFQGTGAADDSGLPNDRFFAVRPEGSVSTLKIQRTERGDSAVYLCASSPNAGTGVHEQYFGPGTRLTVT.

The chain recombines TRBV3-1 (or the pseudogene TRBV3-2) with TRBJ1-2, with D unclear. Germline-derived CDR1 and CDR2 are LGHDT and YNNKEL (reference sequence). The V gene lost 4 bases and the J gene lost 14 bases, with 14 bases spanning the gap. This CDR3 contains 11 residues. CDR3 in amino acids: CASSPGGGRTF. The CDR3 DNA reads TGTGCCAGCAGCCCGGGAGGAGGAAGGACCTTC.